This is a list of T cell receptor beta chains from one sample in a study of identical twins. TCRdb reprocessed the 5' RACE reads via MiXCR and lists one record per CDR3 protein. The sample carries about 530,000 distinct CDR3 sequences, roughly 15% recorded once. These data were also filed under a second study, of yellow fever vaccine responses in identical twins.

Material for sequencing was CD4+ T cells sorted from blood. The receptors stem from a woman between 18 and 29 years old in good health. The CDR3 runs from the conserved cysteine through the conserved F or W. Fields, in order: CDR3 DNA, CDR3 protein, J gene, clone size, CDR3 length, V gene, D gene. D genes are given only for firm matches. Clone size appears in some rows only: once, few, many, or a class for an expanded clone.

TGTGCCAGCAGCGTAGATGTTAGCGGGGGGGCCCGAGATACGCAGTATTTT | CASSVDVSGGARDTQYF | TRBJ2-3 | few | 17 | TRBV9 | TRBD2
TGTGCCAGCAGTTCTCGTAGGCAGTACTTC | CASSSRRQYF | TRBJ2-7 | few | 10 | TRBV2 | -
TGCGCCAGCAGCTTGGACGGGACAGGGGTAGGCTACACCTTC | CASSLDGTGVGYTF | TRBJ1-2 | - | 14 | TRBV5-1 | TRBD1
TGCGCCAGCAGCACGGGACAGGGGGCGATTGGAGAGCAGTACTTC | CASSTGQGAIGEQYF | TRBJ2-7 | - | 15 | TRBV5-1 | TRBD1
TGCAGTGCTAGACTTTGGACTGACTCTGGGGCCAACGTCCTGACTTTC | CSARLWTDSGANVLTF | TRBJ2-6 | few | 16 | TRBV20-1 | -
TGCAGTGCTAGAGAACAGGGGGCAGGTGAAGCTTTCTTT | CSAREQGAGEAFF | TRBJ1-1 | few | 13 | TRBV20-1 | TRBD1
TGTGCCAGTAGCTCTGCAGGCAGGGGGCTGGGTCAGCCCCAGCATTTT | CASSSAGRGLGQPQHF | TRBJ1-5 | few | 16 | TRBV19 | TRBD1
TGTGCCAGCAGCCCGGGGGGGATTGTAGCCAAAAACATTCAGTACTTC | CASSPGGIVAKNIQYF | TRBJ2-4 | - | 16 | TRBV28 | TRBD2
TGTGCCAGCAGTAATAACAGGGGGCCAGCAGCTTTCTTT | CASSNNRGPAAFF | TRBJ1-1 | few | 13 | TRBV6-1 | TRBD1
TGTGCCAGCAGGATATATAGCGGGGGGGCGTACAATGAGCAGTTCTTC | CASRIYSGGAYNEQFF | TRBJ2-1 | - | 16 | TRBV6-1 | TRBD2
TGCGCCAGCAGCTTCAATGGACAGGGGGTCTACTATGGCTACACCTTC | CASSFNGQGVYYGYTF | TRBJ1-2 | - | 16 | TRBV5-1 | TRBD1
TGTGCCATCAGTGAGTCTCGGGAGTACTATGGCTACACCTTC | CAISESREYYGYTF | TRBJ1-2 | - | 14 | TRBV10-3 | -
TGTGCCAGCAGTCCCACGACTAGCGGGAGGCGCACAGATACGCAGTATTTT | CASSPTTSGRRTDTQYF | TRBJ2-3 | few | 17 | TRBV12-3/TRBV12-4 | TRBD2
TGTGCCAGCTCACCTCAGGGAGGGTATTCGGGAAACATTCAGTACTTC | CASSPQGGYSGNIQYF | TRBJ2-4 | - | 16 | TRBV18 | TRBD2
TGTGCCAGCAGTGAAACCCCGGTGAGGCGTGCTTTCTTT | CASSETPVRRAFF | TRBJ1-1 | few | 13 | TRBV6-1 | -
TGTGCCAGCCAGGGGGGGGGCTACAATGAGCAGTTCTTC | CASQGGGYNEQFF | TRBJ2-1 | - | 13 | TRBV2 | -
TGTGCCAGCAGTCACTCAGGGGGGCTGGAGACCCAGTACTTC | CASSHSGGLETQYF | TRBJ2-5 | few | 14 | TRBV11-2 | -
TGTGCCACCAGTGAGCCCCTAGCGGGAGGGGCCTACAATGAGCAGTTCTTC | CATSEPLAGGAYNEQFF | TRBJ2-1 | - | 17 | TRBV24-1 | TRBD2
TGTGCCAGCAGCCAAGCGGGAAGGCCCTATCAGCCCCAGCATTTT | CASSQAGRPYQPQHF | TRBJ1-5 | few | 15 | TRBV3-1 | -
TGTGCCAGCTCACCCGACGGCTCGGGTGTCACCCAGTACTTC | CASSPDGSGVTQYF | TRBJ2-5 | - | 14 | TRBV18 | -
TGTGCCAGCACCCCATCTTGGCGTGGGTTCCGAAACAATGAGCAGTTCTTC | CASTPSWRGFRNNEQFF | TRBJ2-1 | few | 17 | TRBV12-3/TRBV12-4 | -
TGCAGCGTTGCCTTCTCCCGGGCCAAAAACATTCAGTACTTC | CSVAFSRAKNIQYF | TRBJ2-4 | few | 14 | TRBV29-1 | -
TGTGCTAGTGGTCCTGTTGGAGACACCGGGGAGCTGTTTTTT | CASGPVGDTGELFF | TRBJ2-2 | - | 14 | TRBV12-5 | -
TGCAGCGTCTACACACAGGGCTTCGCTGAAGCTTTCTTT | CSVYTQGFAEAFF | TRBJ1-1 | few | 13 | TRBV29-1 | -
TGCAGCGTTGTGCGCGGGGAGTACACTGAAGCTTTCTTT | CSVVRGEYTEAFF | TRBJ1-1 | few | 13 | TRBV29-1 | -
TGTGCCAGCAGGCCTGGAGGGAGCACAGATACGCAGTATTTT | CASRPGGSTDTQYF | TRBJ2-3 | - | 14 | TRBV4-2 | -
TGCAGTGCTAGAGAGTTCGGCTCAGCTTCCTATGGCTACACCTTC | CSAREFGSASYGYTF | TRBJ1-2 | - | 15 | TRBV20-1 | -
TGTGCCAGCACCATATGGAGTACAGGGTCGAACACTGAAGCTTTCTTT | CASTIWSTGSNTEAFF | TRBJ1-1 | few | 16 | TRBV28 | -
TGTGCCAGCAGTACCGGGACGGAAAATCAGCCCCAGCATTTT | CASSTGTENQPQHF | TRBJ1-5 | - | 14 | TRBV27 | -
TGTGCCAGCAGCTTAGCGCGACTAGCGGGAGTCGAGCAGTACTTC | CASSLARLAGVEQYF | TRBJ2-7 | - | 15 | TRBV7-2 | TRBD2
TGTGCCATCAGTGATTGGGTGAACACTGAAGCTTTCTTT | CAISDWVNTEAFF | TRBJ1-1 | - | 13 | TRBV10-3 | -
TGCAGCGTTGAAATAGGACTAGCGGGGGGCTCTCGAACATACAATGAGCAGTTCTTC | CSVEIGLAGGSRTYNEQFF | TRBJ2-1 | few | 19 | TRBV29-1 | TRBD2
TGCAGTGCTAGAGATATGTTGGAGGGCTTGAACACTGAAGCTTTCTTT | CSARDMLEGLNTEAFF | TRBJ1-1 | few | 16 | TRBV20-1 | -
TGTGCCAGCAGTTTAAGCGGAGCAGCCTACAATGAGCAGTTCTTC | CASSLSGAAYNEQFF | TRBJ2-1 | - | 15 | TRBV12-3/TRBV12-4 | -
TGCAGCGTTGATTCTGGCGATAGGGAGACCCAGTACTTC | CSVDSGDRETQYF | TRBJ2-5 | many | 13 | TRBV29-1 | -
TGTGCCAGCAGTGAAGGCTCTGGGGTGGGGGAGACCCAGTACTTC | CASSEGSGVGETQYF | TRBJ2-5 | few | 15 | TRBV6-1 | -
TGTGCCAGCAGCGTAACGACAGGATCAGGGGGCACCCTCCACTTT | CASSVTTGSGGTLHF | TRBJ1-6 | - | 15 | TRBV9 | TRBD1
TGTGCCAGCAGTTTAGGGGGAGGGAGACCCACGTACTACAATGAGCAGTTCTTC | CASSLGGGRPTYYNEQFF | TRBJ2-1 | - | 18 | TRBV12-3/TRBV12-4 | TRBD2
TGTGCCAGCAGGGGGACAGGGGGGCGCAATGAGCAGTTCTTC | CASRGTGGRNEQFF | TRBJ2-1 | - | 14 | TRBV6-1 | TRBD1
TGTGCCAGCAGTTGGGCAGGGGTGGGGACTGAAGCTTTCTTT | CASSWAGVGTEAFF | TRBJ1-1 | - | 14 | TRBV12-3/TRBV12-4 | -
TGCGCCAGCAGCTCCGCTCTTTGGAGGGGTGACGATGGCTACACCTTC | CASSSALWRGDDGYTF | TRBJ1-2 | - | 16 | TRBV5-1 | -
TGTGCCAGCAGCCCCCCACTTCACTACAATGAGCAGTTCTTC | CASSPPLHYNEQFF | TRBJ2-1 | few | 14 | TRBV16 | -
TGCGCCAGCACCCTGCCGGACAACCTGAACACTGAAGCTTTCTTT | CASTLPDNLNTEAFF | TRBJ1-1 | - | 15 | TRBV5-1 | -
TGTGCCAGCAGCTTAGTGGGGCCGCGGGGCAATGAGCAGTTCTTC | CASSLVGPRGNEQFF | TRBJ2-1 | few | 15 | TRBV11-3 | -
TGTGCCAGCAGCGGGGCACCATACAATGAGCAGTTCTTC | CASSGAPYNEQFF | TRBJ2-1 | - | 13 | TRBV3-1 | -
TGTGCCAGCTCACCCCAGCTATCCCCCACAGATACGCAGTATTTT | CASSPQLSPTDTQYF | TRBJ2-3 | - | 15 | TRBV18 | -
TGTGCCAGCAGTACAGTCGGTAGAGGGGATGAGCAGTTCTTC | CASSTVGRGDEQFF | TRBJ2-1 | few | 14 | TRBV28 | -
TGCAGTGCTCTCGGACAGGTTGGCACTGAAGCTTTCTTT | CSALGQVGTEAFF | TRBJ1-1 | - | 13 | TRBV20-1 | TRBD1